This entry lists 27 T cell receptor beta chains sequenced from one sample in a study of vaccination and CD4 T cells after COVID-19. These receptors have no known antigen. The sample's treatment: approximately nine-day PBMC culture with coronavirus spike peptide pools or control peptides (ViraFEST assay). With the Oncomine TCR Beta short-read assay, DNA from cultured CD4+ T cells was sequenced. TCRdb reprocessed the PCR reads with MiXCR, giving one entry per CDR3 protein. The sample lists more than 7,500 distinct CDR3 sequences, 56% occurring once. The specimen sequenced was CD4+ T cells from blood, cultured in vitro. The receptor set was obtained from a human donor who had recovered from COVID-19.

The chain is built from TRBV21-1 and TRBJ1-5. TRBV21-1 constitutes a pseudogene. This CDR3 is 15 amino acids long. The CDR3 nucleotides are TGTGCCAGCAGCAAAGAGGTCTGGGGCAATCAGCCCCAGCATTTT. It translates to CASSKEVWGNQPQHF.

This chain joins TRBV7-8 and TRBJ2-3, with a tentative D call TRBD2 (6 bases). The CDR3 totals 14 residues. CDR1 is SGHVS and CDR2 is FQNEAQ in the germline V gene. Trimming shortened V by 2 bases and J by 3 bases, and 9 bases separated the two germline ends. This CDR3 reads CASSLSAGTDTQYF. The CDR3 bases are TGTGCCAGCAGCTTATCGGCGGGGACAGATACGCAGTATTTT.

The chain recombines TRBV5-1 with TRBJ1-2; possible D gene TRBD1, 5 bases. The CDR3 consists of 13 residues. Trimming removed 3 bases at V and 3 bases at J, with 9 bases between. CDR1 is SGHRS and CDR2 is YFSETQ in the germline V gene. In DNA form, the CDR3 reads TGCGCCAGCAGCTCGACAGTGGACTATGGCTACACCTTC. Translated, it gives CASSSTVDYGYTF.

The chain is built from TRBV11-2 and TRBJ2-5; TRBD2 aligns across 8 bases. The CDR3 is made up of 15 amino acids. The V and J ends lost 2 bases and 4 bases, in that order; junction bases with no gene match: 6. CDR1 is SGHAT and CDR2 is FQNNGV in the germline V gene. The CDR3, as DNA: TGTGCCAGCAGCTTAAGTAACGGGGGGGGAGAGACCCAGTACTTC. This encodes CASSLSNGGGETQYF.

This chain links TRBV2 with TRBJ2-7; D is ambiguous. This CDR3 spans 11 amino acids. Germline CDR1 and CDR2: SNHLY and FYNNEI. Trimming took off 4 bases at V and 1 base at J, with 2 bases between the two ends. CDR3 nucleotides: TGTGCCAGCAGTGCGTCCTACGAGCAGTACTTC. Its translation: CASSASYEQYF.

This clonotype has only a few counts. The V and J genes are TRBV19 and TRBJ1-5; D may be TRBD1 (6 bases). This CDR3 spans 15 amino acids. Trimming left V 8 bases short and J 4 bases short, with 18 bases between. CDR1 is LNHDA and CDR2 is SQIVND in the germline V gene (reference sequence). CDR3 nucleotides: TGTGCCAGTTCCCCGCCAGGGGCGGGTAATCAGCCCCAGCATTTT. This encodes CASSPPGAGNQPQHF. The full variable domain, rest sourced from reference TRBV19 and TRBJ1-5, is DGGITQSPKYLFRKEGQNVTLSCEQNLNHDAMYWYRQDPGQGLRLIYYSQIVNDFQKGDIAEGYSVSREKKESFPLTVTSAQKNPTAFYLCASSPPGAGNQPQHFGDGTRLSIL.

CDR3 residues: CSARTDQNTEAFF. The CDR3 DNA reads as TGCAGTGCTCGGACAGACCAAAACACTGAAGCTTTCTTT. The rearrangement joins TRBV20-1 to TRBJ1-1, with a weak D call TRBD1 (6 bases). V gave up 5 bases and J gave up 2 bases, with 12 bases separating them. This CDR3 region has 13 residues. Germline lookup yields CDR1 DFQATT and CDR2 SNEGSKA (reference sequence).

This clonotype was counted once. The chain combines TRBV2 with TRBJ2-1; no reliable D call. CDR1 and CDR2 from the germline V gene are SNHLY and FYNNEI. The CDR3 covers 13 residues. Trimming removed 6 bases from V and 1 base from J, with 7 bases in between. The CDR3 DNA is TGTGCCAGCAGCATCATTTCCTACAATGAGCAGTTCTTC. Its translation: CASSIISYNEQFF.

This clonotype has just a few counts. An end of the junction does not agree with germline; a read error may underlie this. V is TRBV10-3 and J is TRBJ1-6, with D unclear. The CDR3 has 11 residues. The germline gives CDR1 ENHRY, CDR2 SYGVKD. CDR3 DNA: TGTGCCAGCAGTGAACTTCCACCCCTCCACTTT. Its translation is CASSELPPLHF.

The chain combines TRBV12-3 or TRBV12-4 with TRBJ1-2, with 7 bases matching TRBD1. The length of the CDR3 is 15 residues. The V gene end was trimmed by 1 base and the J gene end by 8 bases; junction bases not matched to a gene: 10. CDR3 sequence reads: CASSLVNRTGGGYTF. CDR3 DNA sequence: TGTGCCAGCAGTTTAGTAAACAGGACAGGCGGCGGCTACACCTTC.

V is TRBV12-3 or TRBV12-4 and J is TRBJ1-1; D is possibly TRBD1 (5 bases). V gave up 6 bases and J gave up 3 bases, with 20 bases separating them. This CDR3 spans 16 amino acids. The CDR3 DNA is TGTGCCAGCAGAGCGGGCCTCAGGGTTTTGGACACTGAAGCTTTCTTT. Translation gives CASRAGLRVLDTEAFF.

The chain joins TRBV15 to TRBJ2-5; 11 bases agree with TRBD2. The CDR3 covers 15 residues. Germline V gene data show CDR1 as LNHNV and CDR2 as YYDKDF (reference sequence). V was clipped by 2 bases and J by 1 base; unmatched bases: 0. The DNA for the CDR3 is TGTGCCACCAGCAGACTAGCGGGAGGCCAAGAGACCCAGTACTTC. It specifies CATSRLAGGQETQYF.

The chain is built from TRBV20-1 and TRBJ2-1; 9 bases align to TRBD2. The CDR3 extends over 15 amino acids. Germline assignment: CDR1 DFQATT and CDR2 SNEGSKA (reference sequence). The trim removed 0 bases at V and 4 bases at J, leaving 4 bases unmatched. CDR3 protein: CSARELAGSYNEQFF. CDR3 sequence (DNA): TGCAGTGCTAGAGAGCTAGCGGGATCGTACAATGAGCAGTTCTTC.

The chain carries TRBV20-1 and TRBJ1-2, with 12 bases matching TRBD1. This CDR3 region has 13 residues. V shed 6 bases, J shed 3 bases, and the junction held 2 bases outside the gene matches. Germline V CDR1 and CDR2: DFQATT, SNEGSKA (reference sequence). CDR3 DNA: TGCAGTGCCGGGACAGGGGGCGACTATGGCTACACCTTC. Amino acids: CSAGTGGDYGYTF.

This clonotype was detected only a few times. J is TRBJ2-7 and V is TRBV24-1; TRBD2 might be the D (5 bases). The length of the CDR3 is 14 residues. Trimming removed 4 bases at V and 3 bases at J, with 12 bases between. Germline V gene lookup returns CDR1 KGHDR and CDR2 SFDVKD. The CDR3 coding sequence is TGTGCCACCAGTGAAGGCGGACTCAACTACGAGCAGTACTTC. Translated: CATSEGGLNYEQYF.

In its sample, this clonotype was seen a few times. The rearrangement links TRBV29-1 to TRBJ1-2, with D hard to call. V lost 7 bases and J lost 1, with 13 bases in between. Germline loops: CDR1 SQVTM, CDR2 ANQGSEA. The CDR3 has 13 amino acids. CDR3 amino acids: CSASPGLNYGYTF. CDR3 DNA: TGCAGCGCCTCTCCGGGCCTTAACTATGGCTACACCTTC.

V is TRBV6-2 or TRBV6-3 and J is TRBJ1-4, with D perhaps matching TRBD1 (6 bases). This CDR3 is 15 amino acids long. CDR1 and CDR2 (germline): MNHEY, SVGEGT. V was trimmed by 2 bases and J by 7 bases, leaving 14 bases between them. The CDR3 nucleotides read TGTGCCAGCAGTTACGCGGGGGCATCAAGTGAAAAACTGTTTTTT. Residues: CASSYAGASSEKLFF.

By share of the sample, this clonotype is large. This chain connects TRBV27 to TRBJ1-6; 12 bases line up with TRBD1. Trimming removed 5 bases from V and 6 bases from J; junction bases left unmatched: 11. This CDR3 spans 18 amino acids. Germline V gene data show CDR1 as MNHEY and CDR2 as SMNVEV (reference sequence). The CDR3 region has the DNA TGTGCCAGCAGTGTCACCGGGACAGGGGGCTTAGGTAATTCACCCCTCCACTTT. It encodes CASSVTGTGGLGNSPLHF.

The rearrangement links TRBV27 to TRBJ1-5; no definite D call. V lost 5 bases and J 9 bases, leaving 11 bases between the germline ends. Per the germline V gene, CDR1 is MNHEY and CDR2 is SMNVEV (reference sequence). CDR3 length equals 12 residues. CDR3 bases: TGTGCCAGCAGTACTCCTAACGGGCCCCAGCATTTT. This gives the protein CASSTPNGPQHF.

This clonotype has more than one count but fewer than ten. The chain recombines TRBV24-1 with TRBJ2-3; D is undetermined. Trimming removed 6 bases at V and 1 base at J, with 10 bases between. The CDR3 covers 14 residues. In germline, CDR1 is KGHDR, CDR2 SFDVKD. The DNA for the CDR3 is TGTGCCACCAGTCCTCCAAGAGGCACAGATACGCAGTATTTT. Its protein product is CATSPPRGTDTQYF.

V and J are TRBV7-2 and TRBJ1-2; perhaps TRBD1 as D (6 bases). Germline lookup yields CDR1 SGHTA and CDR2 FQGNSA. The V end was cut by 1 base, the J end by 4 bases, with 19 bases between. This CDR3 has 17 amino acids. The CDR3 DNA reads as TGTGCCAGCAGCTTAGATTTAATGGGGGCGGCTCTCTATGGCTACACCTTC. As protein: CASSLDLMGAALYGYTF.

In its sample, this clonotype ranks as medium-sized (0.01 to 0.1%). V is TRBV21-1 and J is TRBJ1-1; TRBD1 reflects the table's D call only, with no check against the DNA. TRBV21-1 is annotated as a pseudogene. The CDR3 totals 15 residues. CDR3 coding DNA: TGTGCCAGCAGCAAAGGGGTTCAGGGACAGCCCGGAACTTTCTTT. Translating it yields CASSKGVQGQPGTFF.

This clonotype occurred a few times. The J gene is TRBJ1-1, the V gene TRBV6-1; TRBD1 might be the D (6 bases). Germline V CDR1 and CDR2: MNHNS, SASEGT. V was cut by 2 bases and J by 0 bases, with 13 bases left in between. The CDR3 is 16 residues long. Here the CDR3 reads CASSEWAGVVNTEAFF. The CDR3, as DNA: TGTGCCAGCAGTGAATGGGCAGGGGTGGTGAACACTGAAGCTTTCTTT.

A few counts support this clonotype. The V call is TRBV7-2, the J call TRBJ1-2, with TRBD1 identical over 8 bases. CDR3 length: 14 amino acids. The germline CDR1 and CDR2 sequences are SGHTA and FQGNSA. Trimming cost V 2 bases and J 10 bases; bases outside gene matches: 9. The CDR3 spells CASSLKDRAGDYTF. The CDR3 DNA reads as TGTGCCAGCAGCTTAAAGGACAGGGCTGGGGACTACACCTTC. The whole variable domain, filled in from reference TRBV7-2 and TRBJ1-2, reads GAGVSQSPSNKVTEKGKDVELRCDPISGHTALYWYRQSLGQGLEFLIYFQGNSAPDKSGLPSDRFSAERTGGSVSTLTIQRTQQEDSAVYLCASSLKDRAGDYTFGSGTRLTVV.

The rearrangement uses TRBV4-3 and TRBJ2-7; 8 bases match TRBD1. Per the germline V gene, CDR1 is LGHNA and CDR2 is YSLEER. V gave up 4 bases and J gave up 6 bases; unmatched junction bases: 5. This CDR3 has 13 residues. The CDR3 nucleotides read TGCGCCAGCAGCCCCCGGACAGGGCGCGAGCAGTACTTC. It specifies CASSPRTGREQYF.

The J gene is TRBJ1-5, the V gene TRBV19, with D hard to call. CDR1 LNHDA and CDR2 SQIVND come from the germline V gene (reference sequence). The CDR3 sequence is 17 residues long. V was shortened by 3 bases and J by 1 base, with 16 bases between the two germline ends. CDR3 bases: TGTGCCAGTAGTATTTTATCTTCGGCTTTCAGCAATCAGCCCCAGCATTTT. Protein product: CASSILSSAFSNQPQHF.

The chain links TRBV6-1 to TRBJ1-2, with D hard to call. Germline-derived CDR1 and CDR2 are MNHNS and SASEGT. The CDR3 sequence is 14 residues long. The V and J ends lost 7 bases and 7 bases respectively, with 19 bases between them. Here the CDR3 reads CASTVQSPLGGYTF. The CDR3 nucleotides are TGTGCCAGCACGGTACAGTCCCCTCTGGGTGGCTACACCTTC.